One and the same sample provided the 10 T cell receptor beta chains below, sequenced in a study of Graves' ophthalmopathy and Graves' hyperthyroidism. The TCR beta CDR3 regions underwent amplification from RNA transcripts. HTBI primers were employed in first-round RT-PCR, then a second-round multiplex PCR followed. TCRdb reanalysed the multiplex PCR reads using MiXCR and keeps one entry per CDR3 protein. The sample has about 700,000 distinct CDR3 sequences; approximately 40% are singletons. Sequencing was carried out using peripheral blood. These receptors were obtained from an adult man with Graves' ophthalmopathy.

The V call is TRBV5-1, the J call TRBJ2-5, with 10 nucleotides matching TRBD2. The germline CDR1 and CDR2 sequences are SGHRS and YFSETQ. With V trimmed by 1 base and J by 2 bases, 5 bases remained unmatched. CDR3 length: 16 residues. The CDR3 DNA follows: TGCGCCAGCAGCTTGAGAGTAGCGGGAGGACAAGAGACCCAGTACTTC. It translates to CASSLRVAGGQETQYF. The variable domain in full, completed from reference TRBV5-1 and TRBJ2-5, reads KAGVTQTPRYLIKTRGQQVTLSCSPISGHRSVSWYQQTPGQGLQFLFEYFSETQRNKGNFPGRFSGRQFSNSRSEMNVSTLELGDSALYLCASSLRVAGGQETQYFGPGTRLLVL.

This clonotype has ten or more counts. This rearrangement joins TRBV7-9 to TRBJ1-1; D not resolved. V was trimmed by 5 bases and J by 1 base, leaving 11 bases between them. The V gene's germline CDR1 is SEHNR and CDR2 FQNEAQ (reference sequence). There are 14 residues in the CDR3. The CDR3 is CASSVYLENTEAFF. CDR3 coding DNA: TGTGCCAGCAGCGTATACCTCGAGAACACTGAAGCTTTCTTT.

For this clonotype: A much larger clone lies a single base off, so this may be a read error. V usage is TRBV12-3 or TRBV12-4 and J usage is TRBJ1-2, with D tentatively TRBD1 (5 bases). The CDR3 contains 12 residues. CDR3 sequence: CAGSTGDSGYTF. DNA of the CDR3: TGTGCCGGCAGCACCGGGGACTCCGGCTACACCTTC.

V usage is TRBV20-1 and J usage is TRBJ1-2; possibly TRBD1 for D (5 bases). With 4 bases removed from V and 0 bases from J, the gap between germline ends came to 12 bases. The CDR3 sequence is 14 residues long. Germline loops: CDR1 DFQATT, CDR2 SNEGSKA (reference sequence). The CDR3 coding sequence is TGCAGTGCTACCTCCCAGACAGCTAACTATGGCTACACCTTC. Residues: CSATSQTANYGYTF.

The CDR3 is CASSYPNRGGTGGNQPQHF. For the CDR3, the DNA is TGTGCCAGCAGCTACCCAAACAGGGGGGGGACAGGGGGTAATCAGCCCCAGCATTTT. The gene calls are TRBV24-1 and TRBJ1-5; the match to TRBD1 covers 11 bases. The CDR3 sequence is 19 residues long. The germline gives CDR1 KGHDR, CDR2 SFDVKD. Trimming at V came to 11 bases and at J to 4 bases, leaving 21 bases not matched to a gene.

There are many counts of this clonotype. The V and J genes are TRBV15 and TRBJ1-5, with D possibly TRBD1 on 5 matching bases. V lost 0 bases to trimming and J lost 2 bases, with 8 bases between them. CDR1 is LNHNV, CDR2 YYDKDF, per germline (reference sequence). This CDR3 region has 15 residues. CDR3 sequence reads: CATSRDQQGNQPQHF. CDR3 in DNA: TGTGCCACCAGCAGAGATCAACAGGGCAATCAGCCCCAGCATTTT.

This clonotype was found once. DNA for the CDR3: TGCAGTGCTATGGGACTAGCGATCACAGATACGCAGTATTTT. This encodes CSAMGLAITDTQYF. The chain joins TRBV20-1 to TRBJ2-3; TRBD2 matches 10 bases. Germline V gives CDR1 DFQATT, CDR2 SNEGSKA (reference sequence). V lost 4 bases, J lost 2 bases, and 3 bases stayed unmatched. The CDR3 extends over 14 amino acids.

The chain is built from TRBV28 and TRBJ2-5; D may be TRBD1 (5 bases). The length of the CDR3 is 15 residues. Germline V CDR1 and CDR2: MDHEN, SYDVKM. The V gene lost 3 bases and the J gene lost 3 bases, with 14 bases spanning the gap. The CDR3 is CASSFIRETEETQYF. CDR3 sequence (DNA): TGTGCCAGCAGTTTTATTCGAGAGACAGAAGAGACCCAGTACTTC.

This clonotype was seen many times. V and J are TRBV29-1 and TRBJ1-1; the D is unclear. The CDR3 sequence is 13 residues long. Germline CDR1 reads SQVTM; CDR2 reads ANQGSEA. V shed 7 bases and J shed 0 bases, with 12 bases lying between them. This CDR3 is CSAYRSMNTEAFF. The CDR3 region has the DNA TGCAGCGCCTATCGATCAATGAACACTGAAGCTTTCTTT.

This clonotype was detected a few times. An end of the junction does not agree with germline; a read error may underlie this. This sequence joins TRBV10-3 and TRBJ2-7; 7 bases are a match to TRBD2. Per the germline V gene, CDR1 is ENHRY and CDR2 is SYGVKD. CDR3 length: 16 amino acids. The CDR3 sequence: CASSYQSSGPRYEQYF. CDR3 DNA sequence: TGTGCCAGCAGTTACCAGAGTAGCGGGCCTCGCTACGAGCAGTACTTC.